Below, one T cell receptor (beta chain) is given with its context. The antigen is undetermined. This sample was included in a study of cytomegalovirus exposure and HLA in healthy donors. General study points: Listed as cytomegalovirus-associated were more than 150 TCR beta chains.

The repertoire was sequenced with immunoSEQ multiplex PCR; TCRdb's copy has only in-frame clones and lacks some. The table records about 73,000 clones, roughly 93% of them present only once. The CDR3 is 13 amino acids. V shed 5 bases and J 6 bases; nucleotides not matched to a gene: 5. The germline V gene has CDR1 SGHAT and CDR2 FQNNGV. Sequenced input: PBMCs. The gene calls are TRBV11-2 and TRBJ2-3; TRBD2 agrees at 7 bases. This clonotype was sampled from a woman aged 18-35 years in good health and CMV-seropositive. The chain's CDR3 is CASSPLAVDTQYF. The CDR3, as DNA: TGTGCCAGCAGCCCCCTAGCGGTGGATACGCAGTATTTT.